Each of the 6 T cell receptor beta chains below was sequenced from the same sample in a study of T cell responses to AZD1222 COVID-19 vaccine. Using immunoSEQ multiplex PCR, the repertoire was profiled, and TCRdb retains in-frame clones only, with some absent. The sample yields more than 75,000 clones, around 88% seen once. The sequences come from peripheral blood, collected on day 0 of AZD1222 vaccination. Receptors originate from an adult in good health.

This clone was counted once. The chain has TRBV7-8 and TRBJ1-4; weak D call: TRBD1 (5 bases). Trimming took off 5 bases at V and 5 bases at J, with 21 bases between the two ends. The CDR3 extends over 17 amino acids. Germline CDR1 SGHVS, CDR2 FQNEAQ. The CDR3 is CASSALAGGGMNEKLFF. In DNA, the CDR3 is TGTGCCAGCAGCGCCCTCGCCGGGGGAGGAATGAATGAAAAACTGTTTTTT.

The chain joins TRBV6-4 to TRBJ2-2, with D uncertain. Between the trimmed V and J ends, which lost 4 bases and 2 bases, there was a span of 5 bases. The CDR3 is made up of 13 amino acids. Germline assignment: CDR1 MRHNA and CDR2 SNTAGT. DNA of the CDR3: TGTGCCAGCAGTGGCCTCAACACCGGGGAGCTGTTTTTT. Translating it yields CASSGLNTGELFF.

The chain employs TRBV28 and TRBJ1-3, with D uncertain. Trimming stripped 4 bases from V and 0 bases from J, with 13 bases between. The CDR3 is made up of 16 amino acids. The germline V gene encodes CDR1 MDHEN and CDR2 SYDVKM. CDR3 in amino acids: CASSSPGRASGNTIYF. The CDR3 DNA reads TGTGCCAGCAGTTCCCCGGGAAGGGCCTCTGGAAACACCATATATTTT. Variable domain in full (rest from reference TRBV28 and TRBJ1-3): DVKVTQSSRYLVKRTGEKVFLECVQDMDHENMFWYRQDPGLGLRLIYFSYDVKMKEKGDIPEGYSVSREKKERFSLILESASTNQTSMYLCASSSPGRASGNTIYFGEGSWLTVV.

The V gene is TRBV5-6, the J gene TRBJ2-7; D not resolved. The germline V and J ends were trimmed by 4 bases and 7 bases, with 12 bases remaining between them. The germline V gene has CDR1 SGHDT and CDR2 YYEEEE. This CDR3 has 12 amino acids. CDR3 nucleotide sequence: TGTGCCAGCAGCCTCGGACGGTGGGAGCAGTACTTC. Translation gives CASSLGRWEQYF.

The gene calls are TRBV30 and TRBJ2-1, with TRBD2 matching 12 bases. The J segment lost 9 bases and the V segment lost 2 bases, leaving 2 bases of the junction unmatched. Germline CDR1 reads GTSNPN; CDR2 reads SVGIG (reference sequence). This CDR3 has 13 residues. The CDR3: CAWSLTSGGEQFF. CDR3 coding DNA: TGTGCCTGGAGTTTGACTAGCGGGGGTGAGCAGTTCTTC.

This sequence joins TRBV7-8 and TRBJ1-2; TRBD1 matches at 8 bases. CDR3 length: 15 amino acids. Germline V CDR1 and CDR2: SGHVS, FQNEAQ. Unmatched junction bases numbered 4, after V lost 0 bases and J lost 4 bases. CDR3 nucleotide sequence: TGTGCCAGCAGCTTAGCCGGGACAGGCGGCTATGGCTACACCTTC. Translated, it gives CASSLAGTGGYGYTF.